In this sample, the clone carrying this TCR beta chain turned up once. CDR1 is MNHEY and CDR2 is SVGAGI in the germline V gene. CDR3 size: 16 residues. The ends were cut back, 2 bases at V and 4 bases at J, with 14 bases in the middle. The sample belongs to a study of OX40 agonist ivuxolimab in advanced cancers. On the study more broadly: Ivuxolimab, which is an agonistic anti-OX40 (CD134) antibody, was administered to the patients. Among those enrolled, mean age was about 62 years (range about 23 to 79) and approximately 83% were male.

Only in-frame clones appear in the TCRdb table, and some are missing; sequencing was by immunoSEQ multiplex PCR. This table holds about 70,000 clones, 86% found once. The chain carries TRBV6-5 and TRBJ1-4; maybe TRBD1 (6 bases). This receptor was taken from an adult with an advanced solid tumor such as melanoma, head and neck, liver or kidney cancer. Sample: CD4+ or CD8+ T cells sorted from blood, taken in a trial of the OX40 agonist ivuxolimab. The CDR3 DNA reads TGTGCCAGCAGTTACCGGGCGGCAGGGGATAATGAAAAACTGTTTTTT. Amino acids: CASSYRAAGDNEKLFF.